This record looks at one TCR beta chain sequence and its context. The antigen remains unidentified. Vbeta (60) and Jbeta (13) primers were used in the PCR. The protocol was immunoSEQ multiplex PCR, while the TCRdb copy is restricted to in-frame clones and leaves out a portion. The profile shows approximately 170,000 clones, roughly 77% of them singletons. This sample is drawn from a study of cytomegalovirus exposure and HLA in healthy donors. The donors, nominally healthy at sampling, likely had unrecorded immune exposures. V shed 1 base and J 6 bases; nucleotides not matched to a gene: 3. This CDR3 has 15 amino acids. The germline V gene has CDR1 SEHNR and CDR2 FQNEAQ (reference sequence). Study outcomes and limitations: The study recorded over 150 TCR beta chains that were cytomegalovirus-associated. Later work found most CMV-associated TCR beta chains apparently HLA-restricted. In an earlier analysis, about 87% or about 30%: the productive usage of most TCR beta V segments.

Material for sequencing was PBMCs. The gene calls are TRBV7-9 and TRBJ2-4, with 10 bases lining up with TRBD1. The receptor was derived from a woman between 25 and 40 years old in good health and CMV-seropositive. The CDR3 region is CASSLGGQGGNIQYF. The DNA for the CDR3 is TGTGCCAGCAGCTTAGGAGGACAGGGGGGAAACATTCAGTACTTC.